This note documents a single T cell receptor (beta chain) sequence. The target of this receptor is not known. No qualities accompany the bases; no much larger clone lies one base away. The sample comes from a study of blood T cells in healthy people across ages (dated by TCRdb to between 2014 and 2017). Study-wide context: In model experiments, roughly one uniquely barcoded TCR beta cDNA molecule per two T cells was captured by template switching. Donors were grouped into four age groups: young (average 16 years), middle-aged (roughly 38), aged (around 60) and long-lived (about 82). For two donors (one aged 18 to 30 and one aged 80 or older), the study analyzed two additional independent replicas of 1 million unique cDNA reads from the same blood draw. Age-related changes in TCR beta repertoire diversity were measured in the study by deep sequencing normalized with unique cDNA molecular identifiers. The investigation overall reported the following: Donor CMV infection status was unknown, potentially confounding age-related changes in expanded clonotypes. Bulk unsorted PBMC profiling prevented conclusive comparison of naive and antigen-experienced compartments. Observed TCR beta diversity per million T cells fell roughly linearly with age, and a significant reduction was already apparent by age roughly 40. There was a strong correlation between observed TCR beta diversity and the percentage of naive T cells measured by flow cytometry. Compared with the aged group, the long-lived group had more naive CD4+ T cells, fewer expanded clones and increased TCR diversity, suggesting age selection. Estimates of total diversity from one million sequenced T cells were regarded as lower bounds and underestimates.

The donors were 40 or so Caucasian individuals from Russia, aged roughly 6 to 100 years, who were systemically healthy. Each donor gave around 9.9 milliliters of peripheral blood, collected into EDTA-treated Vacutainer tubes. Ficoll-Paque density-gradient centrifugation was used to isolate PBMCs, with at least 7 million obtained per sample. Trizol reagent was used to extract total RNA from the PBMCs, yielding at least 5.5 micrograms per sample. The percentages of naive CD45RAhigh/CD27high T cells were determined by flow cytometry on a PBMC aliquot from every donor. Library method: 5' RACE. TCRdb names Illumina HiSeq 2500 as the instrument used. A second PCR of roughly 7 to 12 cycles was run with a J-beta primer mix and a sample-barcoded 5' primer. A template-switch 5' adaptor carrying 12 random nucleotides introduced a unique molecular identifier onto each TCR beta cDNA molecule. At least 2.5 million CDR3-containing paired-end reads were obtained from each sample. First-strand cDNA was synthesized from all RNA with the Mint cDNA synthesis kit, primed by a TRBC-specific oligonucleotide. All cDNA was treated with uracil-DNA glycosylase and then went through a first 18-cycle PCR with the universal primers M1SS and BC2_uni_R. In the source study's methods: Normalization of each sample was performed by random selection of 1 million high-quality reads, each carrying a distinct molecular identifier. Instead of being binned into consensus sequences, reads with shared molecular identifiers were discarded. MiTCR, set to a Q25 quality threshold and the strictest error-elimination algorithm, was used for CDR3 identification, clonotype clustering and error correction. A nonparametric unseen species model with Euler transformation was used to estimate a lower bound on total TCR beta diversity. The public reads were reanalyzed by TCRdb: fastp trimming at Q25, MiXCR alignment, in-frame beta chains only. Rows with one shared CDR3 protein collapse into an entry with the most common genes and DNA. TCRdb's processing, not the authors' own work, is the source of the V and J calls. The sample records around 990,000 distinct CDR3 sequences, approximately 25% of which are singletons. The ten biggest clones cover about 0.72% of the sample.

The germline V gene yields SGDLS for CDR1 and YYNGEE for CDR2. Trimming takes 3 bases off V and 3 bases off J; junction bases not matched to a gene: 6. The CDR3 spans 15 residues, from the cysteine through the phenylalanine. CDR3 DNA only is kept here, 45 bases in frame from base 1. Separately, the same data were catalogued under a study of T cells of mothers and their children. Looking at the second paper: Donors were nine systemically healthy Caucasian individuals: three mothers and their six children. cDNA synthesis used all of the extracted RNA, with around 1.5 ug of RNA in each 15 ul reaction. In the second PCR, the M1S primer added sample barcodes and 2-4 random nucleotides. Over 9.5 million TCR beta CDR3 reads were obtained for each mother, and 2.5 million to 3 million reads were obtained for each child. Thymic selection similarly shapes TCR recombination output in related and unrelated pairs, with minor effect from inherited differences. Normalized repertoire overlap was always slightly but never significantly higher in related than unrelated mother-child pairs. No persistent microchimeric T cell clones were detected, at a sensitivity of around 100 clones per million clonotypes. To look for features that set related mother-child pairs apart from unrelated individuals, the researchers ran deep NGS to compare the TCR beta repertoires of mothers and children. Mothers averaged about 40 +/- 4 years of age and children averaged about 10 +/- 4 years. Libraries were sequenced on Illumina HiSeq 2000 with 100+100 nt paired-end reads after adapter ligation with NEBNext reagents. To avoid cross-contamination, the mother libraries and the child libraries were prepared a month apart and sequenced in separate runs. Each donor had between roughly 450,000 and 2,100,000 distinct TCR beta clonotypes identified. Naive TCR beta clonotypes were estimated from low-frequency clonotypes matched to each donor's FACS-determined naive share, without sorting.

Recombination connected TRBV9 to TRBJ2-1, and TRBD1 aligns with 7 junction nucleotides. This clonotype originated in a girl under 10 years old in good health. The sample taken for sequencing was blood. The CDR3 amino acid sequence is: CASSATGSLYNEQFF. The base sequence is TGTGCCAGCAGCGCGACAGGGTCCCTCTACAATGAGCAGTTCTTC.